The clone carrying this T cell receptor (beta chain) was counted many times. The antigen remains undetermined. This record belongs to a study of metastatic and nonmetastatic thyroid tumors. Study at large: Repertoires of blood and of tissue (tumor or nodule) from malignant and benign thyroid patients were compared. The study's findings and limits: In both blood and tumor samples, TCR beta diversity was reported significantly higher for malignant than benign nodules.

CDR1 and CDR2 from the germline V gene are SQVTM and ANQGSEA. Trimming took 7 bases from V and 5 from J, leaving 14 bases between them. This CDR3 is built from 13 residues. TCRdb reanalyzed the PCR reads with MiXCR. This sample has about 34,000 clones, with approximately 17% found just once. Before thyroid surgery, none of the patients had received any treatment. The rearrangement links TRBV29-1 to TRBJ1-4; no definite D call. Source material: blood. The clonotype was recovered from a female donor with papillary thyroid cancer or a benign thyroid nodule (not recorded which). Some clones in this sample may be carry-over from other donors' samples. The CDR3 reads CSATELANEKLFF. DNA for the CDR3: TGCAGCGCGACTGAGTTAGCGAATGAAAAACTGTTTTTT. Drawing the rest from reference TRBV29-1 and TRBJ1-4, the complete variable domain is SAVISQKPSRDICQRGTSLTIQCQVDSQVTMMFWYRQQPGQSLTLIATANQGSEATYESGFVIDKFPISRPNLTFSTLTVSNMSPEDSSIYLCSATELANEKLFFGSGTQLSVL.